The 7 T cell receptor beta chains given below trace back to one sample, sequenced in a study of shared T cell receptors in the human thymus. The assay was immunoSEQ multiplex PCR, and TCRdb's table has in-frame clones only and misses some. There are approximately 580,000 clones in the sample; approximately 80% occur only once, and about 0.014% lies in the top ten. This sample was shared with a second study, whose subject was human thymus T cells.

The sequenced sample was thymocytes. All receptors come from a boy in the first two years of life with a congenital heart defect.

The CDR3 region is CASSGHGGADGELFF. The CDR3 bases are TGTGCCAGCAGTGGCCACGGGGGGGCCGACGGGGAGCTGTTTTTT. V and J are TRBV28 and TRBJ2-2; 8 bases align to TRBD2. V trimming: 5 bases; J trimming: 7 bases; junction bases outside the gene matches: 9. The CDR3 has 15 residues. The germline CDR1 and CDR2 sequences are MDHEN and SYDVKM.

The V call is TRBV19, the J call TRBJ1-1; a weak D match, TRBD1 (5 bases). Germline CDR1 and CDR2: LNHDA and SQIVND (reference sequence). CDR3 length: 16 residues. The V and J ends lost 7 bases and 1 base respectively, with 19 bases between them. The CDR3 loop reads CASNKVAGLKNTEAFF. As DNA, the CDR3 is TGTGCCAGTAATAAGGTCGCAGGGCTAAAGAACACTGAAGCTTTCTTT.

A few counts support this clone. The chain is built from TRBV28 and TRBJ2-5, with TRBD1 identical over 9 bases. V lost 6 bases and J lost 0; bases outside the gene matches: 17. The CDR3 has 19 residues. The V gene's germline CDR1 is MDHEN and CDR2 SYDVKM. The CDR3 is CASSPIHVTGGDYQETQYF. CDR3 sequence (DNA): TGTGCCAGCAGCCCTATTCACGTGACAGGGGGGGATTACCAAGAGACCCAGTACTTC.

The chain has TRBV9 and TRBJ2-1; D is unresolved. CDR1 and CDR2 from the germline V gene are SGDLS and YYNGEE. V was clipped by 3 bases and J by 1 base, with 8 bases between them. The length of the CDR3 is 14 residues. This CDR3 is CASSASYSYNEQFF. In DNA, the CDR3 is TGTGCCAGCAGCGCCTCCTATTCCTACAATGAGCAGTTCTTC.

The rearrangement joins TRBV9 to TRBJ2-1; 10 nucleotides line up with TRBD2. V lost 4 bases to trimming and J lost 0 bases; unmatched junction nucleotides: 7. Germline loops: CDR1 SGDLS, CDR2 YYNGEE. The CDR3 is 17 residues long. The CDR3 DNA reads as TGTGCCAGCAGCCCCCGGACTAGCGGACCCTCCTACAATGAGCAGTTCTTC. This translates into CASSPRTSGPSYNEQFF. The whole variable domain, remainder taken from reference TRBV9 and TRBJ2-1, is DSGVTQTPKHLITATGQRVTLRCSPRSGDLSVYWYQQSLDQGLQFLIQYYNGEERAKGNILERFSAQQFPDLHSELNLSSLELGDSALYFCASSPRTSGPSYNEQFFGPGTRLTVL.

This clone was seen only a few times. J is TRBJ1-3 and V is TRBV27; 8 positions match TRBD1. The CDR3 has 15 amino acids. V shed 6 bases, J shed 1 base, and the junction held 5 bases outside the gene matches. Germline CDR1 and CDR2: MNHEY and SMNVEV (reference sequence). The CDR3 DNA reads TGTGCCAGCAGCCGGACAGGGAAATCTGGAAACACCATATATTTT. Its protein product is CASSRTGKSGNTIYF.

The chain couples TRBV6-5 to TRBJ2-1, with TRBD2 matching 13 bases. Germline CDR1 and CDR2: MNHEY and SVGAGI. Germline trimming cut 3 bases from V and 9 bases from J; bases unmatched to any gene: 5. This CDR3 has 15 amino acids. The DNA of the CDR3 is TGTGCCAGCAGTTATCTGACTAGCGGGAGGCCTGAGCAGTTCTTC. As protein: CASSYLTSGRPEQFF.